This is a list of T cell receptor beta chains from one sample in a study of cytomegalovirus exposure and HLA in healthy donors. Here immunoSEQ multiplex PCR was the method, and the copy in TCRdb shows in-frame clones only, minus some. This table has some 170,000 clones, roughly 76% appearing once. The sequenced material came from PBMCs. These receptors all come from a woman between 45 and 65 years old in good health and CMV-seronegative. Each CDR3 is given with its conserved first and last residue. Each record gives: D gene, J gene, clone size, V gene, CDR3 protein, CDR3 DNA. A D gene is named only where the DNA matches it firmly. Where a row states a size, it is once, few, many or the class of an expanded clone; other rows omit it.

d_call: .; j_call: TRBJ1-2; clone_size: .; v_call: TRBV10-2; cdr3_aa: CASSEWSQGGYTF; cdr3_nt: TGCGCCAGCAGTGAGTGGAGTCAGGGAGGCTACACCTTC
d_call: .; j_call: TRBJ1-2; clone_size: .; v_call: TRBV28; cdr3_aa: CASSPQGGNYGYTF; cdr3_nt: TGTGCCAGCAGCCCACAGGGAGGGAACTATGGCTACACCTTC
d_call: TRBD2; j_call: TRBJ2-5; clone_size: few; v_call: TRBV5-1; cdr3_aa: CATSRGGADETQYF; cdr3_nt: TGCGCCACCTCACGGGGGGGCGCGGATGAGACCCAGTACTTC
d_call: TRBD2; j_call: TRBJ2-1; clone_size: .; v_call: TRBV9; cdr3_aa: CASSATSGRYNEQFF; cdr3_nt: TGTGCCAGCAGCGCGACTAGCGGGAGGTACAATGAGCAGTTCTTC
d_call: .; j_call: TRBJ2-3; clone_size: .; v_call: TRBV10-1; cdr3_aa: CASSGSTDTQYF; cdr3_nt: TGCGCCAGCAGTGGGAGTACAGATACGCAGTATTTT
d_call: TRBD1; j_call: TRBJ2-5; clone_size: .; v_call: TRBV19; cdr3_aa: CASSGDRGQETQYF; cdr3_nt: TGTGCCAGTAGTGGGGACAGGGGGCAAGAGACCCAGTACTTC
d_call: .; j_call: TRBJ2-6; clone_size: .; v_call: TRBV9; cdr3_aa: CASSPLSLSGANVLTF; cdr3_nt: TGTGCCAGCAGCCCCCTGAGCCTCTCTGGGGCCAACGTCCTGACTTTC
d_call: TRBD1; j_call: TRBJ2-5; clone_size: .; v_call: TRBV18; cdr3_aa: CASSPFGQGVGETQYF; cdr3_nt: TGTGCCAGCTCACCATTTGGACAGGGGGTTGGGGAGACCCAGTACTTC
d_call: TRBD2; j_call: TRBJ2-7; clone_size: few; v_call: TRBV6-5; cdr3_aa: CASGGTFGSYEQYF; cdr3_nt: TGTGCCTCGGGGGGGACGTTCGGCTCCTACGAGCAGTACTTC
d_call: TRBD1; j_call: TRBJ2-7; clone_size: .; v_call: TRBV5-1; cdr3_aa: CASSFRTGSDDEQHF; cdr3_nt: TGCGCCAGCAGCTTCCGGACAGGGTCGGACGACGAGCAGCACTTC
d_call: TRBD2; j_call: TRBJ2-1; clone_size: .; v_call: TRBV9; cdr3_aa: CASSVGGLAGDNEQFF; cdr3_nt: TGTGCCAGCAGCGTAGGTGGACTAGCGGGGGACAATGAGCAGTTCTTC
d_call: .; j_call: TRBJ1-1; clone_size: few; v_call: TRBV30; cdr3_aa: CAWSVELMRAFF; cdr3_nt: TGTGCCTGGAGTGTTGAACTGATGAGAGCTTTCTTT
d_call: TRBD2; j_call: TRBJ2-3; clone_size: few; v_call: TRBV7-9; cdr3_aa: CASSFLAGVLPDTQYF; cdr3_nt: TGTGCCAGCAGCTTTCTAGCGGGAGTCCTCCCAGATACGCAGTATTTT
d_call: .; j_call: TRBJ2-7; clone_size: .; v_call: TRBV6-5; cdr3_aa: CASSYSQGTGEQYF; cdr3_nt: TGTGCCAGCAGTTACTCGCAGGGGACGGGCGAGCAGTACTTC
d_call: TRBD2; j_call: TRBJ2-3; clone_size: .; v_call: TRBV7-2; cdr3_aa: CASSLGTSGSGTDTQYF; cdr3_nt: TGTGCCAGCAGCCTTGGGACTAGCGGGAGCGGCACAGATACGCAGTATTTT
d_call: .; j_call: TRBJ1-2; clone_size: .; v_call: TRBV7-9; cdr3_aa: CASSLAGGTYGYTF; cdr3_nt: TGTGCCAGCAGCTTAGCGGGGGGAACTTATGGCTACACCTTC
d_call: .; j_call: TRBJ1-1; clone_size: .; v_call: TRBV6-1; cdr3_aa: CASSLTGMNTEAFF; cdr3_nt: TGTGCCAGCAGTTTGACAGGAATGAACACTGAAGCTTTCTTT
d_call: TRBD2; j_call: TRBJ2-3; clone_size: .; v_call: TRBV9; cdr3_aa: CASSVGSGGGTQYF; cdr3_nt: TGTGCCAGCAGCGTAGGTAGCGGGGGGGGTACGCAGTATTTT
d_call: .; j_call: TRBJ2-7; clone_size: .; v_call: TRBV7-9; cdr3_aa: CASSLGDSPWEQYF; cdr3_nt: TGTGCCAGCAGCTTAGGGGACTCCCCATGGGAGCAGTACTTC
d_call: TRBD1; j_call: TRBJ2-1; clone_size: .; v_call: TRBV28; cdr3_aa: CASSLRQGNPQFF; cdr3_nt: TGTGCCAGCAGTTTACGACAGGGAAACCCGCAGTTCTTC
d_call: TRBD1; j_call: TRBJ2-1; clone_size: .; v_call: TRBV11-2; cdr3_aa: CASSSPGTGLNEQFF; cdr3_nt: TGTGCCAGCAGCTCCCCCGGGACAGGGCTCAATGAGCAGTTCTTC
d_call: TRBD2; j_call: TRBJ2-7; clone_size: .; v_call: TRBV19; cdr3_aa: CASSEGTSGLPYEQYF; cdr3_nt: TGTGCCAGTAGTGAGGGGACTAGCGGATTACCGTACGAGCAGTACTTC
d_call: TRBD2; j_call: TRBJ2-5; clone_size: once; v_call: TRBV30; cdr3_aa: CAWRTSGSQETQYF; cdr3_nt: TGTGCCTGGAGGACTAGCGGGAGTCAAGAGACCCAGTACTTC
d_call: .; j_call: TRBJ1-3; clone_size: .; v_call: TRBV5-1; cdr3_aa: CASSSGSSGNTIYF; cdr3_nt: TGCGCCAGCAGCTCGGGGAGCTCTGGAAACACCATATATTTT
d_call: .; j_call: TRBJ1-1; clone_size: .; v_call: TRBV6-6; cdr3_aa: CASSVVNTEAFF; cdr3_nt: TGTGCCAGCAGTGTCGTGAACACTGAAGCTTTCTTT
d_call: .; j_call: TRBJ2-7; clone_size: .; v_call: TRBV5-4; cdr3_aa: CASSFGVTLYEQYF; cdr3_nt: TGTGCCAGCAGCTTCGGGGTGACCCTCTACGAGCAGTACTTC
d_call: .; j_call: TRBJ1-1; clone_size: .; v_call: TRBV7-8; cdr3_aa: CASSLAGRVTEAFF; cdr3_nt: TGTGCCAGCAGCTTAGCGGGGCGAGTCACTGAAGCTTTCTTT
d_call: .; j_call: TRBJ2-5; clone_size: few; v_call: TRBV10-2; cdr3_aa: CASSESNQETQYF; cdr3_nt: TGCGCCAGCAGTGAGTCCAATCAAGAGACCCAGTACTTC
d_call: .; j_call: TRBJ1-1; clone_size: few; v_call: TRBV5-1; cdr3_aa: CASSLLDSKNTEAFF; cdr3_nt: TGCGCCAGCAGCTTGCTTGACAGTAAGAACACTGAAGCTTTCTTT
d_call: TRBD1; j_call: TRBJ1-5; clone_size: .; v_call: TRBV19; cdr3_aa: CASSPLTGANQPQHF; cdr3_nt: TGTGCCAGTAGTCCTCTGACAGGGGCTAATCAGCCCCAGCATTTT
d_call: .; j_call: TRBJ1-4; clone_size: .; v_call: TRBV19; cdr3_aa: CASRNPGRSGSEKLFF; cdr3_nt: TGTGCCAGTAGAAACCCTGGCCGGTCAGGGTCGGAAAAACTGTTTTTT
d_call: .; j_call: TRBJ1-5; clone_size: .; v_call: TRBV28; cdr3_aa: CASSLPTGGRRNQPQHF; cdr3_nt: TGTGCCAGCAGTTTACCCACGGGGGGCAGACGCAATCAGCCCCAGCATTTT
d_call: TRBD2; j_call: TRBJ2-2; clone_size: .; v_call: TRBV11-3; cdr3_aa: CASSPPSGRNTGELFF; cdr3_nt: TGTGCCAGCAGCCCCCCTAGCGGGAGGAACACCGGGGAGCTGTTTTTT
d_call: .; j_call: TRBJ1-5; clone_size: .; v_call: TRBV9; cdr3_aa: CASSLTPGQPQHF; cdr3_nt: TGTGCCAGCAGCCTCACTCCGGGACAGCCCCAGCATTTT
d_call: .; j_call: TRBJ1-1; clone_size: few; v_call: TRBV2; cdr3_aa: CASTLGEDTEAFF; cdr3_nt: TGTGCCAGCACCTTAGGGGAGGACACTGAAGCTTTCTTT
d_call: .; j_call: TRBJ1-1; clone_size: .; v_call: TRBV6-1; cdr3_aa: CASSEAWRNTEAFF; cdr3_nt: TGTGCCAGCAGTGAAGCTTGGAGGAACACTGAAGCTTTCTTT
d_call: TRBD2; j_call: TRBJ2-1; clone_size: few; v_call: TRBV29-1; cdr3_aa: CSVATLGGSSYNEQFF; cdr3_nt: TGCAGCGTTGCTACCTTGGGAGGGAGCTCCTACAATGAGCAGTTCTTC
d_call: .; j_call: TRBJ1-1; clone_size: .; v_call: TRBV7-2; cdr3_aa: CASSSDFLNTEAFF; cdr3_nt: TGTGCCAGCAGCTCGGACTTTCTGAACACTGAAGCTTTCTTT
d_call: .; j_call: TRBJ1-2; clone_size: .; v_call: TRBV29-1; cdr3_aa: CSVESGRGYTF; cdr3_nt: TGCAGCGTTGAGTCAGGGCGCGGCTACACCTTC
d_call: TRBD2; j_call: TRBJ2-5; clone_size: .; v_call: TRBV25-1; cdr3_aa: CASSPGGTQYF; cdr3_nt: TGTGCCAGCAGCCCGGGGGGGACCCAGTACTTC
d_call: TRBD2; j_call: TRBJ2-3; clone_size: .; v_call: TRBV4-3; cdr3_aa: CASSQAGGSTDTQYF; cdr3_nt: TGCGCCAGCAGCCAAGCGGGAGGAAGCACAGATACGCAGTATTTT
d_call: .; j_call: TRBJ1-4; clone_size: .; v_call: TRBV29-1; cdr3_aa: CSVGMSNEKLFF; cdr3_nt: TGCAGCGTTGGTATGAGTAATGAAAAACTGTTTTTT